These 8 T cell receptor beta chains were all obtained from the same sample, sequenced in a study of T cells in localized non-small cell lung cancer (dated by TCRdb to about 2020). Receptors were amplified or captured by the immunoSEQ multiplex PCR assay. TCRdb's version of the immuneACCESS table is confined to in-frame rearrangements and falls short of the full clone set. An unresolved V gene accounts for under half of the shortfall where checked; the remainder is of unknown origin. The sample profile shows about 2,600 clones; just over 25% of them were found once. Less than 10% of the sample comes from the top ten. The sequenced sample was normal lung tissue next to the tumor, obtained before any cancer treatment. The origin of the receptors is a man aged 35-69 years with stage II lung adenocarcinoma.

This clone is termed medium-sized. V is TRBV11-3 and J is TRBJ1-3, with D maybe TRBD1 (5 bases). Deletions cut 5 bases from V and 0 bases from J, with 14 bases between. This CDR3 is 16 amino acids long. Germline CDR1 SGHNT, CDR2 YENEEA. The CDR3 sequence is CASSPGLSGSGNTIYF. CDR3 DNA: TGTGCCAGCAGCCCGGGACTTTCAGGCTCTGGAAACACCATATATTTT.

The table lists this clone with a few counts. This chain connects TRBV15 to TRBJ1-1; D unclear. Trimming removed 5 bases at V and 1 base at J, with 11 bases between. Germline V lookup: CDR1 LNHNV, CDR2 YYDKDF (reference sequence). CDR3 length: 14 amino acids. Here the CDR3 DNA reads TGTGCCACCAGCCCCAACGCAGGGAACACTGAAGCTTTCTTT. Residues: CATSPNAGNTEAFF.

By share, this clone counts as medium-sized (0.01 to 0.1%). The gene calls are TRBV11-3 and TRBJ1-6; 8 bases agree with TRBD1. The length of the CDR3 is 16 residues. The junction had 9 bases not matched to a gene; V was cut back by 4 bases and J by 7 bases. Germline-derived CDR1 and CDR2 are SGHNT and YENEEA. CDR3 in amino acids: CASSWRTGQENSPLHF. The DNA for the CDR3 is TGTGCCAGCAGCTGGCGGACGGGACAGGAAAATTCACCCCTCCACTTT.

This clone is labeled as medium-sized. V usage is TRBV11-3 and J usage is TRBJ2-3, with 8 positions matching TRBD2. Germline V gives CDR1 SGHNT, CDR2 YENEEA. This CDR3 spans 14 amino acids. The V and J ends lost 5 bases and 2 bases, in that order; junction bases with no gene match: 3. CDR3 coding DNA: TGTGCCAGCAGCGACGGGGGGGACACAGATACGCAGTATTTT. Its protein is CASSDGGDTDTQYF.

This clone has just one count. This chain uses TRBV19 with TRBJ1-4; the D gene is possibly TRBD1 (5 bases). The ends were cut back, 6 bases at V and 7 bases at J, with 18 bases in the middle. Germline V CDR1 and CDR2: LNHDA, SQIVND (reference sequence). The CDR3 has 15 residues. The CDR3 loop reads CASRETGTNLEKLFF. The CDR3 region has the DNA TGTGCCAGTAGGGAAACCGGGACCAACCTTGAAAAACTGTTTTTT.

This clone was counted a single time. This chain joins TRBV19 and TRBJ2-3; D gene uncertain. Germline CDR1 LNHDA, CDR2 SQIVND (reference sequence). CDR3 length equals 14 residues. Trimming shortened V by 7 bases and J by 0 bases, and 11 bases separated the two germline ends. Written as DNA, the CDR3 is TGTGCCAGTAAGGAACGATTCAGCACAGATACGCAGTATTTT. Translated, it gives CASKERFSTDTQYF.

The CDR3 DNA is TGTGCCAGCAGCCAACAGCGGCGGCGCCTAAACCAAGAGACCCAGTACTTC. Its translation is CASSQQRRRLNQETQYF. The rearrangement uses TRBV14 and TRBJ2-5; tentative D call: TRBD2 (5 bases). Trimming left V 2 bases short and J 0 bases short, with 16 bases between. The CDR3 covers 17 residues. Germline assignment: CDR1 SGHDN and CDR2 FVKESK.

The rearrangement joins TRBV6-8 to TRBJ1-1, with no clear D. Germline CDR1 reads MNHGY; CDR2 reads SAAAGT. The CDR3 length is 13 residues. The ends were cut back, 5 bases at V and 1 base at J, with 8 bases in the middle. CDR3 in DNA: TGTGCCAGCAGTCCTGGACGGAACACTGAAGCTTTCTTT. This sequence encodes CASSPGRNTEAFF.